Listed below are T cell receptor beta chains from one sample, sequenced in a study of blood T cell repertoires in COVID-19. Some clones are missing from TCRdb's copy, which holds only in-frame ones; the method was immunoSEQ multiplex PCR. The sample has fewer than 250,000 clones, around four fifths seen once. The sequenced sample was peripheral blood. The receptors were sampled from a woman in her fifties or sixties with active or convalescent COVID-19. Both conserved end residues are part of each CDR3. The order of the fields is clone size, J gene, V gene, D gene, CDR3 DNA, CDR3 protein. D genes are given only for firm matches. The size entry is marked missing in some rows and otherwise reads once, few, many or a size class.

>few|TRBJ1-2|TRBV6-5|TRBD1
TGTGCCAGCAGTTTCGGAGGGGGCGCGGGGGGCTACACCTTC
CASSFGGGAGGYTF
>once|TRBJ2-1|TRBV21-1|.
TGTGCCAGCAGCAAACGCAGGCAGCCCGTTTACAATGAGCAGTTCTTC
CASSKRRQPVYNEQFF
>.|TRBJ1-1|TRBV28|TRBD1
TGTGCCAGCAGTCCCCCTCCTGGACAGGGGGTCGAGGCTTTCTTT
CASSPPPGQGVEAFF
>.|TRBJ1-1|TRBV19|.
TGTGCCAGTAGTATTTCCGGGAGTGGAGGTGGACACACTGAAGCTTTCTTT
CASSISGSGGGHTEAFF
>.|TRBJ1-2|TRBV7-9|TRBD1
TGTGCCAGCAGTGAGCCGGGACAGGGGGGCTACACCTTC
CASSEPGQGGYTF
>.|TRBJ1-2|TRBV24-1|.
TGTGCCACCAGTGACGGAGGTTATGGCTACACCTTC
CATSDGGYGYTF
>.|TRBJ2-3|TRBV19|.
TGTGCCAGTAGTAGGCGGGGCCAACCAGATACGCAGTATTTT
CASSRRGQPDTQYF
>.|TRBJ2-3|TRBV29-1|.
TGCAGCGTTGTAGCCCGGTCGGATGTAGATACGCAGTATTTT
CSVVARSDVDTQYF
>.|TRBJ2-2|TRBV13|TRBD2
TGTGCCGGGGCGGGGGGCACCGGGGAGCTGTTTTTT
CAGAGGTGELFF
>.|TRBJ1-1|TRBV2|TRBD1
TGTGCCAGCGGACAGGGTGGTGAAGCTTTCTTT
CASGQGGEAFF
>.|TRBJ1-6|TRBV4-2|TRBD1
TGTGCCAGCAGCCAAGCTCGGACAGGGGTTTATAATTCACCCCTCCACTTT
CASSQARTGVYNSPLHF
>.|TRBJ2-1|TRBV6-6|TRBD2
TGTGCCAGCAGGAGGGGACTAGCCCCATTCGACGAGCAGTTCTTC
CASRRGLAPFDEQFF
>.|TRBJ2-5|TRBV7-9|TRBD2
TGTGCCAGCAGCTTAGCTTATAGCGGGGGCCGCCAAGAGACCCAGTACTTC
CASSLAYSGGRQETQYF
>once|TRBJ1-4|TRBV28|.
TGTGCCAGCAGTTTGTCCCAGGGGACTAATGAAAAACTGTTTTTT
CASSLSQGTNEKLFF
>.|TRBJ2-5|TRBV3-1/TRBV3-2|TRBD2
TGTGCCAGCAGCCCACTTGGACTAGCGGGCCAAGAGACCCAGTACTTC
CASSPLGLAGQETQYF
>.|TRBJ1-4|TRBV28|.
TGTGCCAGCAGTCCCCAGGCAGGGCGGGGGGAAAAACTGTTTTTT
CASSPQAGRGEKLFF
>.|TRBJ1-6|TRBV7-2|.
TGTGCCAGCAGCTTAGACGACAGCTCCTATAATTCACCCCTCCACTTT
CASSLDDSSYNSPLHF
>few|TRBJ2-5|TRBV4-1|TRBD2
TGCGCCAGCAGCCACGGGCAGGGAGGGCAAGAGACCCAGTACTTC
CASSHGQGGQETQYF
>.|TRBJ1-1|TRBV2|.
TGTGCCAGCATTTGGGGGCTCGGGAACACTGAAGCTTTCTTT
CASIWGLGNTEAFF
>.|TRBJ2-7|TRBV5-4|TRBD1
TGTGCCAGCAGCCCCGGGACAGGGGGCTACGAGCAGTACTTC
CASSPGTGGYEQYF
>.|TRBJ1-5|TRBV12-3/TRBV12-4|.
TGTGCCAGCAGCACCTCAGACAATCAGCCCCAGCATTTT
CASSTSDNQPQHF
>few|TRBJ1-2|TRBV2|.
TGTGCCAGCAGTCCGCAAATATGGGACATTGGGGGTCACTATGGCTACACCTTC
CASSPQIWDIGGHYGYTF
>.|TRBJ2-3|TRBV2|.
TGTGCCAGCAGGCGCGGGCCAGCTTTTACGCAGTATTTT
CASRRGPAFTQYF
>.|TRBJ1-1|TRBV27|TRBD1
TGTGCCAGCAGTTATAACAGGGGCGGTTTGTCTGAAGCTTTCTTT
CASSYNRGGLSEAFF
>.|TRBJ2-7|TRBV10-3|.
TGTGCCATCAGCTTCAAACTAGTGAACGAGCAGTACTTC
CAISFKLVNEQYF
>.|TRBJ1-4|TRBV3-1/TRBV3-2|.
TGTGCCAGCAGCCCCCGCTTTAGCGAAAAACTGTTTTTT
CASSPRFSEKLFF
>.|TRBJ1-2|TRBV2|TRBD1
TGTGCCAGCAGTACGACAGGGGGCATAGGCTACACCTTC
CASSTTGGIGYTF
>.|TRBJ2-1|TRBV15|TRBD2
TGTGCCACCAGCGGACGCGGGGGAGCCTACAATGAGCAGTTCTTC
CATSGRGGAYNEQFF
>.|TRBJ1-1|TRBV29-1|.
TGCAGCGCCAGGGCCCAGGGGAACACTGAAGCTTTCTTT
CSARAQGNTEAFF
>.|TRBJ2-3|TRBV6-5|TRBD1
TGTGCCAGCAGTTACTCACAGGGGCTGAGCACAGATACGCAGTATTTT
CASSYSQGLSTDTQYF
>.|TRBJ1-1|TRBV15|.
TGTGCCACCAGCAGAGGCATACAGGGAGGGACTGAAGCTTTCTTT
CATSRGIQGGTEAFF
>.|TRBJ2-1|TRBV13|TRBD2
TGTGCCAGCAGCATCCTAGCGGGAGTCTATGAGCAGTTCTTC
CASSILAGVYEQFF
>.|TRBJ2-1|TRBV7-2|.
TGTGCCAGCAACCCACCTACCTTATACAATGAGCAGTTCTTC
CASNPPTLYNEQFF
>once|TRBJ2-5|TRBV5-1|TRBD2
TGCGCCAGCAGCTCGGTGGCGGGGGGGCTCGGGACCCAGTACTTC
CASSSVAGGLGTQYF
>.|TRBJ1-1|TRBV11-2|.
TGTGCCAGCACTGTGGGGAGAGAAGCTTTCTTT
CASTVGREAFF
>.|TRBJ1-2|TRBV11-2|.
TGTGCCAGCAGCCCAGAATCAGACAGCTATGGCTACACCTTC
CASSPESDSYGYTF
>few|TRBJ1-3|TRBV27|TRBD1
TGTGCCAGCAGCAGAAACGGACAGGGCGCTGGAAACACCATATATTTT
CASSRNGQGAGNTIYF
>.|TRBJ1-2|TRBV7-9|.
TGTGCCAGCAGCGAGCATAACTATGGCTACACCTTC
CASSEHNYGYTF
>.|TRBJ2-1|TRBV11-3|.
TGTGCCAGCAGCTTAGACGTCGTTGAGCAGTTCTTC
CASSLDVVEQFF
>.|TRBJ2-7|TRBV3-1/TRBV3-2|.
TGTGCCAGCAGCCAACTAGCGTCCTACGAGCAGTACTTC
CASSQLASYEQYF
>.|TRBJ1-1|TRBV10-3|.
TGTGCCTCCGCGGTTAGAGACACTGAAGCTTTCTTT
CASAVRDTEAFF
>.|TRBJ2-3|TRBV11-2|TRBD2
TGTGCCAGCAGCTCGACTAGCGGCCTTAGCACGGATACGCAGTATTTT
CASSSTSGLSTDTQYF